What follows describes a single T cell receptor (beta chain). These data originate in a study of T cell responses to AZD1222 COVID-19 vaccine. Profiled with immunoSEQ multiplex PCR; TCRdb holds only in-frame clones, not every one. Here the sample spans 110,000 or so clones, more than 75% being singletons. The clonotype originates from an adult in good health. Source: peripheral blood, taken on day 0 of AZD1222 vaccination.

The CDR3 loop reads CASSPRGLAGGLYEQYF. CDR3 DNA sequence: TGCGCCAGCAGCCCACGCGGACTAGCGGGAGGCCTCTACGAGCAGTACTTC. The chain is built from TRBV5-1 and TRBJ2-7; 14 nucleotides match TRBD2. CDR1 is SGHRS and CDR2 is YFSETQ in the germline V gene. The CDR3 totals 17 residues. The ends lost 4 bases at V and 3 bases at J; junction bases unmatched: 9.